The 8 T cell receptor beta chains presented below share a single source sample, sequenced in a study of beta chain features in type 1 diabetes. The study, taken as a whole, reports: Type 1 diabetes patients showed a moderate but significant shortening of TCRB CDR3s in all four CD4+ subsets.

Their cognate antigens are unknown. The entirety of the isolated RNA underwent reverse transcription, so expressed TCRB transcripts were sequenced. Clones were sequenced by immunoSEQ multiplex PCR, and TCRdb holds only the in-frame ones, with some missing. The sample yields more than 250,000 clones, 15% seen once. The material sequenced was naive CD4+ T cells from blood. The receptors derive from a man between 18 and 35 years old with type 1 diabetes.

This clone was detected a few times. DNA of the CDR3: TGTGCCAGCATAAAGGGGAGGGAATCCCATGGCTACACCTTC. Protein sequence: CASIKGRESHGYTF. The rearrangement links TRBV28 to TRBJ1-2, with D possibly TRBD1 on 5 matching bases. The CDR3 is 14 residues long. From germline, CDR1 is MDHEN and CDR2 SYDVKM. Trimming stripped 7 bases from V and 6 bases from J, with 18 bases between.

This rearrangement joins TRBV5-1 to TRBJ2-7; the D gene is possibly TRBD1 (5 bases). V was trimmed by 0 bases and J by 5 bases, leaving 12 bases between them. Germline V gives CDR1 SGHRS, CDR2 YFSETQ. This CDR3 has 14 amino acids. The CDR3 DNA is TGCGCCAGCAGCTTGGTGGGCAGGGTGGACGAGCAGTACTTC. Its translation is CASSLVGRVDEQYF.

This clone was picked up a small number of times. The J gene is TRBJ2-3, the V gene TRBV5-4; perhaps TRBD1 as D (6 bases). The CDR3 spans 15 residues. The V gene lost 3 bases and the J gene lost 5 bases, with 16 bases spanning the gap. CDR1 is SGHNT and CDR2 is YYREEE in the germline V gene (reference sequence). CDR3 sequence reads: CASSSQGLGGDTQYF. DNA of the CDR3: TGTGCCAGCAGCTCACAGGGTCTCGGCGGAGATACGCAGTATTTT. The whole variable domain, filled in from reference TRBV5-4 and TRBJ2-3, reads ETGVTQSPTHLIKTRGQQVTLRCSSQSGHNTVSWYQQALGQGPQFIFQYYREEENGRGNFPPRFSGLQFPNYSSELNVNALELDDSALYLCASSSQGLGGDTQYFGPGTRLTVL.

The V and J genes are TRBV7-9 and TRBJ1-2; D perhaps matches TRBD1 (6 bases). The CDR3 covers 13 residues. Trimming left V 1 base short and J 6 bases short, with 9 bases between. From germline, CDR1 is SEHNR and CDR2 FQNEAQ (reference sequence). CDR3 sequence reads: CASSLVQGHGYTF. CDR3 in DNA: TGTGCCAGCAGCTTAGTACAGGGACATGGCTACACCTTC.

This chain uses TRBV20-1 with TRBJ2-7, with no clear D. The V and J ends lost 6 bases and 2 bases respectively, with 5 bases between them. CDR1 DFQATT and CDR2 SNEGSKA come from the germline V gene (reference sequence). The CDR3 length is 10 residues. The CDR3, as DNA: TGCAGTGCCTCTCCCTACGAGCAGTACTTC. This codes for CSASPYEQYF.

The chain links TRBV28 to TRBJ1-1, with 8 bases that match TRBD1. Germline CDR1 is MDHEN and CDR2 is SYDVKM. V dropped 3 bases and J dropped 5; count of bases not matched to a gene: 14. CDR3 length: 17 amino acids. The CDR3 reads CASSFFGLDRGGTEAFF. Here the CDR3 DNA reads TGTGCCAGCAGTTTTTTCGGACTCGACAGGGGAGGAACTGAAGCTTTCTTT.

The sample holds a few counts of this clone. This chain connects TRBV5-6 to TRBJ2-4; tentatively, D is TRBD2 (5 bases). V was clipped by 2 bases and J by 7 bases, with 7 bases between them. Germline CDR1 and CDR2: SGHDT and YYEEEE. This CDR3 has 12 amino acids. The CDR3 spells CASSLRDNIQYF. The CDR3 DNA reads as TGTGCCAGCAGCTTACGGGATAACATTCAGTACTTC.

The table lists this clone with a few counts. This sequence joins TRBV7-2 and TRBJ1-4; D gene uncertain. The CDR3 runs 14 residues. The germline CDR1 and CDR2 sequences are SGHTA and FQGNSA. V lost 3 bases and J 6 bases, leaving 11 bases between the germline ends. The CDR3 spells CASSLRQRYEKLFF. CDR3 bases: TGTGCCAGCAGCTTGCGGCAGCGGTATGAAAAACTGTTTTTT.